This T cell receptor beta chain was found in a study of shared T cell receptors in the human thymus. This table comes from immunoSEQ multiplex PCR, and its TCRdb copy is limited to in-frame clones, with some not included. The data contain 600,000 to 900,000 clones, 70% to 90% of them singletons. The CDR3 is made up of 11 amino acids. Germline V gene sequence: CDR1 SGHRS, CDR2 YFSETQ. Trimming shortened V by 1 base and J by 9 bases, and 6 bases separated the two germline ends. In addition, the sample was reused for a study of human thymus T cells. That report adds: Corrective cardiac operations yielded the resected thymus tissue. What appeared biased in thymic and blood repertoires was the usage of V and J genes.

The chain links TRBV5-1 to TRBJ2-3, with a possible D match to TRBD1 (6 bases). This sequence was found in a girl less than two years old with a congenital heart defect. The sample was thymocytes. CDR3 in amino acids: CASSLRGTQYF. The CDR3 DNA reads TGCGCCAGCAGCTTGAGGGGGACGCAGTATTTT.